This record concerns one TCR beta chain sequence. No antigen is known for it. V lost 5 bases and J lost 5, with 9 bases in between. Germline values: CDR1 SNHLY, CDR2 FYNNEI. The CDR3 runs 13 residues. The sample is drawn from a study of shared clonotypes between healthy human individuals. Profiling relied on immunoSEQ multiplex PCR, and the TCRdb table lists in-frame clones only, not all of them. The repertoire holds roughly 1,000,000 clones, about 80% seen once, with around 0.6% in the top ten. Study-level findings and limits: Donor clonotype sharing was expected to depend on sequencing depth.

Sequencing input: memory CD4+ T cells from PBMCs. Subset described: CD45RA-negative fraction. J is TRBJ2-2 and V is TRBV2; D unresolved. The clonotype originates from a man younger than 30 in good health. Some clones in this sample may be carry-over from other donors' samples. CDR3 bases: TGTGCCAGCAGTTTGGTCCGTACCGGGGAGCTGTTTTTT. Amino acids: CASSLVRTGELFF.